The sequence of this T cell receptor (beta chain) was determined in a study of cytomegalovirus exposure and HLA in healthy donors. General study results and limits: The only immune exposure information that was available was CMV serostatus. TCR beta chains numbering 164 were designated cytomegalovirus-associated.

Concerning this clone itself: Its antigen is unidentified.

Use of 60 Vbeta and 13 Jbeta primers characterized the PCR. The data were produced by immunoSEQ multiplex PCR, yet TCRdb's version contains in-frame clones alone and is incomplete. In the table there are about 130,000 clones, around 70% of which are singletons. Material for sequencing was PBMCs. This TCR was recovered from a man aged 40-49 years in good health and CMV-seropositive.

CDR3 in DNA: TGTGCCACCACCCGTTCCGGGAGGCTCTTTGACGAGCAGTACTTC. Residues: CATTRSGRLFDEQYF. The chain uses TRBV15 and TRBJ2-7; 7 bases map to TRBD2. V trimming: 7 bases; J trimming: 5 bases; junction bases outside the gene matches: 14. The CDR3 has 15 residues. Germline V gene data show CDR1 as LNHNV and CDR2 as YYDKDF (reference sequence).